Reported below is one TCR beta chain. The sample holds many counts of this clone. It lacks a known antigen. No clone much larger than this one lies a single base away; base qualities are absent. This record belongs to a study of beta chain features in type 1 diabetes (dated by TCRdb to the late 2010s). Regarding the study in general: Mean age, gender distribution, total cell number and subset yield were not different between patients and healthy donors. Whereas all 30 or so donors provided naive and central memory subsets, regulatory and stem cell-like memory subsets were isolated from just 8 patients and about eight healthy donors. In the study, TCRB repertoires of sorted circulating CD4+ T cell subsets from recently diagnosed type 1 diabetes patients were compared with those of matched healthy donors. A total of some 110 million sorted cells were examined across all samples, and a strong correlation was observed between cell number per subset and RNA yield. On the study overall, not on this receptor specifically: Sequencing cDNA rather than genomic DNA could over-represent highly expressing activated cells, although activation and CD3 levels did not differ between groups. In all four CD4+ subsets, TCRB CDR3 length was moderately but significantly shorter in type 1 diabetes patients. Patients with type 1 diabetes made fewer insertions and deleted more nucleotides at VDJ recombination sites, implying thymic rearrangement abnormalities. Shorter templates might have been favored by PCR, but patient and control samples were amplified and corrected together, so both groups would have been affected equally by any skew. Only small numbers of individuals were included in the HLA sub-analyses, which left unresolved whether HLA type had any influence on TCRB rearrangement. The naive, central memory and regulatory TCRB repertoires appeared to resemble one another more closely among patients than among healthy donors.

Each donor gave one peripheral blood draw, roughly 120 mL on average, collected into heparinised tubes. A BD FACSAria II and a panel including CD45RO, CCR7, CD25, CD127, CD95 and CD27 were used to sort naive, central memory, regulatory and stem cell-like memory CD4+ T cells. A purity above 98% was achieved for all sorted populations. PBMCs were separated immediately by Lymphoprep density gradient centrifugation and were stained directly, without being cultured. So that batch effects would be minimized, each experiment stained and sorted samples in pairs, pairing one healthy donor with one patient. The entire amount of isolated RNA was reverse transcribed using the High Capacity cDNA Reverse Transcription Kit, so the sequenced TCRB transcripts were expressed ones. Deep immunoSEQ sequencing was applied to naive, central memory and regulatory T cell samples, giving an average of about 3.57 million total reads per sample. After sorted cells were lysed in RLT buffer, RNA was extracted with DNase-treated RNeasy Micro or Mini kits, with the choice depending on cell number. Each cell subset was processed on its own to prevent cross-contamination, while patient and healthy donor samples were processed together. Using the immunoSEQ multiplex PCR, TCRB sequences were amplified from cDNA into 87-bp fragments spanning the CDR3 region. The amplicons were sequenced using the Illumina HiSeq platform. On the study's bioinformatics: PCR bias was corrected computationally using synthetic template baselines, and reads within Hamming distance 2 were collapsed, with unmergeable singletons discarded. Reads were aligned against IMGT to assign V, D and J genes, CDR3 length and insertions or deletions at six rearrangement sites. Within each subset, clonotype counts were normalized to sorted cell number, after which true diversity and Gini coefficients were computed with the tcR R package. The overlap coefficient, calculated on TCRB nucleotide sequences, was used to measure repertoire sharing. TCRdb took this table from immuneACCESS and kept in-frame rearrangements with V and J called. Such tables lack part of the clones; where checked against another copy, unresolved V genes explain under half of the gap, and the rest is unexplained. V, J and clone size derive from that table, while D and trimming were established from the DNA sequence. Recorded for this sample are 150,000 to 190,000 clones; around 8.5% of them occurred a single time. The top ten clonotypes cover 0.65% of the sample.

V is trimmed back by 11 bases and J by 4 bases, and the junction contains 8 bases that no gene match accounts for. CDR1 MNHEY and CDR2 SMNVEV were looked up in the germline V gene (reference sequence). Inclusive of the bounding cysteine and phenylalanine, the CDR3 is 13 residues long. Only CDR3 DNA is held: 39 bases, read in frame from base 1. This sequence was found in a man aged 18-30 years in good health. The sequence is built from TRBV27 and TRBJ2-3; the junction holds 8 bases that match TRBD2. The material sequenced was central memory CD4+ T cells from blood. The nucleotides are TGTGCCGTGCGGCGGGAGGCCTCAGATACGCAGTATTTT. It codes for CAVRREASDTQYF.